One and the same sample provided the 14 T cell receptor beta chains below, sequenced in a study of OX40 agonist ivuxolimab in advanced cancers. Profiled with immunoSEQ multiplex PCR; TCRdb holds only in-frame clones, not every one. Among some 37,000 clones, roughly four fifths were seen once, and the ten largest hold under 2%. The specimen comprised CD4+ or CD8+ T cells sorted from blood, sampled in a trial of the OX40 agonist ivuxolimab. The receptors derive from an adult with an advanced solid tumor such as melanoma, head and neck, liver or kidney cancer.

This chain joins TRBV14 and TRBJ1-6; unclear D gene. Germline V lookup: CDR1 SGHDN, CDR2 FVKESK. The CDR3 is 13 amino acids. Trimming cost V 2 bases and J 10 bases, with 9 bases left between them. The CDR3 nucleotides are TGTGCCAGCAGCCAAAAGTTAGGCTCACCCCTCCACTTT. Translated, it gives CASSQKLGSPLHF.

J is TRBJ1-2 and V is TRBV9, with a weak D call TRBD1 (5 bases). The V end lost 0 bases, the J end lost 5 bases, and 8 bases lay between the germline ends. CDR3 length equals 13 residues. The V gene's germline CDR1 is SGDLS and CDR2 YYNGEE. CDR3: CASSVEGQYGYTF. CDR3 coding DNA: TGTGCCAGCAGCGTAGAGGGGCAATATGGCTACACCTTC. Combining the CDR3 with reference TRBV9 and TRBJ1-2 gives the whole variable domain DSGVTQTPKHLITATGQRVTLRCSPRSGDLSVYWYQQSLDQGLQFLIQYYNGEERAKGNILERFSAQQFPDLHSELNLSSLELGDSALYFCASSVEGQYGYTFGSGTRLTVV.

This clone was observed a handful of times. V gene TRBV6-1 combines with J gene TRBJ2-3; D possibly uses TRBD1 or TRBD2 (5 bases each). Trimming shortened V by 8 bases and J by 4 bases, and 16 bases separated the two germline ends. The germline CDR1 and CDR2 sequences are MNHNS and SASEGT. This CDR3 contains 14 residues. CDR3 residues: CASLNGAGADTQYF. The CDR3 coding sequence is TGTGCCAGCCTGAACGGGGCCGGGGCAGATACGCAGTATTTT.

The J gene is TRBJ2-7, the V gene TRBV4-1; perhaps TRBD1 as D (5 bases). The CDR3 is made up of 14 amino acids. Germline-derived CDR1 and CDR2 are MGHRA and YSYEKL. Deletions cut 3 bases from V and 7 bases from J, with 16 bases between. CDR3 in amino acids: CASSHPTVSLEQYF. The CDR3 DNA reads TGCGCCAGCAGCCACCCGACAGTTTCTCTAGAGCAGTACTTC.

The rearrangement uses TRBV5-4 and TRBJ1-4; D ambiguous. Trimming took 4 bases from V and 10 from J, leaving 11 bases between them. This CDR3 is built from 12 residues. Germline CDR1 SGHNT, CDR2 YYREEE (reference sequence). The CDR3 DNA reads as TGTGCCAGCAGCCGGACTATGGGAAAACTGTTTTTT. Its translation is CASSRTMGKLFF. The variable domain in full, completed from reference TRBV5-4 and TRBJ1-4, reads ETGVTQSPTHLIKTRGQQVTLRCSSQSGHNTVSWYQQALGQGPQFIFQYYREEENGRGNFPPRFSGLQFPNYSSELNVNALELDDSALYLCASSRTMGKLFFGSGTQLSVL.

This chain connects TRBV20-1 to TRBJ1-1; D uncertain. Germline assignment: CDR1 DFQATT and CDR2 SNEGSKA (reference sequence). This CDR3 spans 11 amino acids. V lost 4 bases and J 10 bases, leaving 13 bases between the germline ends. The DNA for the CDR3 is TGCAGTGCTACCGTCGACATTACAGCTTTCTTT. The encoded protein is CSATVDITAFF.

V usage is TRBV5-1 and J usage is TRBJ1-5, with 7 bases matching TRBD1. The length of the CDR3 is 14 residues. Trimming took 2 bases from V and 3 from J; bases not matched to a gene: 2. Per the germline V gene, CDR1 is SGHRS and CDR2 is YFSETQ. The CDR3 loop reads CASSLGQANQPQHF. CDR3 DNA sequence: TGCGCCAGCAGCTTAGGACAGGCCAATCAGCCCCAGCATTTT.

This chain links TRBV10-3 with TRBJ1-2; D unresolved. CDR1 and CDR2 (germline): ENHRY, SYGVKD. CDR3 length: 10 residues. Trimming removed 10 bases from V and 8 bases from J, with 11 bases in between. CDR3 in amino acids: CATGDGGYTF. The DNA of the CDR3 is TGTGCCACCGGTGATGGAGGCTACACCTTC.

V gene TRBV6-5 combines with J gene TRBJ1-6; D remains unclear. The CDR3 runs to 13 residues. CDR1 MNHEY and CDR2 SVGAGI come from the germline V gene. Trimming took off 7 bases at V and 10 bases at J, with 14 bases between the two ends. The CDR3: CASTRGLGSPLHF. The CDR3 nucleotides are TGTGCCAGCACCCGGGGATTAGGATCACCCCTCCACTTT.

The chain employs TRBV6-5 and TRBJ2-1; D gene uncertain. Per the germline V gene, CDR1 is MNHEY and CDR2 is SVGAGI. V lost 6 bases to trimming and J lost 9 bases, with 9 bases between them. The CDR3 covers 11 residues. CDR3 in amino acids: CASRSQREQFF. The CDR3 DNA reads TGTGCCAGCAGGTCCCAGCGTGAGCAGTTCTTC.

The rearrangement uses TRBV5-1 and TRBJ2-2; a weak D match, TRBD1 (6 bases). Germline CDR1 is SGHRS and CDR2 is YFSETQ. This CDR3 spans 15 amino acids. The V gene lost 4 bases and the J gene lost 5 bases, with 15 bases spanning the gap. The CDR3 coding sequence is TGCGCCAGCAGCCCGCAGGGGTTAGGAACCGGGGAGCTGTTTTTT. It codes for CASSPQGLGTGELFF.

The chain carries TRBV2 and TRBJ1-2; D is possibly TRBD1 (5 bases). This CDR3 spans 12 amino acids. Germline lookup yields CDR1 SNHLY and CDR2 FYNNEI. V lost 5 bases, J lost 6 bases, and 10 bases lay in between. The CDR3, as DNA: TGTGCCAGCAGTCCCGGGGCCGATGGCTACACCTTC. Amino acid sequence: CASSPGADGYTF.

This chain links TRBV6-1 with TRBJ1-6, with 10 bases aligning to TRBD1. V lost 6 bases to trimming and J lost 9 bases; unmatched junction nucleotides: 5. The CDR3 length is 14 residues. Germline V gives CDR1 MNHNS, CDR2 SASEGT. Here the CDR3 reads CASRMDRGASPLHF. Written as DNA, the CDR3 is TGTGCCAGCAGGATGGACAGGGGGGCTTCACCCCTCCACTTT.

This chain uses TRBV6-1 with TRBJ1-5; D remains unclear. CDR1 and CDR2 (germline): MNHNS, SASEGT. Trimming took 6 bases from V and 6 from J, leaving 18 bases between them. This CDR3 comprises 15 residues. The CDR3 region is CASRDGVVRGQPQHF. CDR3 coding DNA: TGTGCCAGCAGGGATGGAGTGGTGCGGGGTCAGCCCCAGCATTTT.